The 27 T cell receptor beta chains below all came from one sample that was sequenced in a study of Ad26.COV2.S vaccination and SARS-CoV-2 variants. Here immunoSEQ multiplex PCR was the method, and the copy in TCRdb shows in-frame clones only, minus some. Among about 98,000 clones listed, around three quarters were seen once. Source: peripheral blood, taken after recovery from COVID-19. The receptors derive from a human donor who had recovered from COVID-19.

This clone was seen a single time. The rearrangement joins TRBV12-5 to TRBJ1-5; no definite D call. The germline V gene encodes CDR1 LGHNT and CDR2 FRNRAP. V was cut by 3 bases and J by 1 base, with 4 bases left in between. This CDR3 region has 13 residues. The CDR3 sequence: CASGFMSNQPQHF. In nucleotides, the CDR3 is TGTGCTAGTGGTTTTATGAGCAATCAGCCCCAGCATTTT.

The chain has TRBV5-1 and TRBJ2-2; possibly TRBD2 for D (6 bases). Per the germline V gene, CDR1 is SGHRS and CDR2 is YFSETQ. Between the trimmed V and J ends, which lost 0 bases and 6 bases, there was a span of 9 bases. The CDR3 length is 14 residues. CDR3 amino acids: CASSLAGTPGELFF. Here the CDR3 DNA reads TGCGCCAGCAGCTTGGCCGGGACTCCCGGGGAGCTGTTTTTT.

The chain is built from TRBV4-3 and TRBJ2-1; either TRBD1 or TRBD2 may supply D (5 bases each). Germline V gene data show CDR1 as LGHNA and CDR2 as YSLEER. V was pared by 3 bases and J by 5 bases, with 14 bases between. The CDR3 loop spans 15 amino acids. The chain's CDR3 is CASSQGRTINNEQFF. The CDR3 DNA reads TGCGCCAGCAGCCAGGGACGGACAATAAACAATGAGCAGTTCTTC.

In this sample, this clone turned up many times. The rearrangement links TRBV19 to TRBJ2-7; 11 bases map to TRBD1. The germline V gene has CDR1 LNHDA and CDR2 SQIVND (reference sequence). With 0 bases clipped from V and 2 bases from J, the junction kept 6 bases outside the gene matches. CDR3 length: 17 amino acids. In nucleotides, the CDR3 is TGTGCCAGTAGTATAGACCCGGGACAGGGGGTCCCCTACGAGCAGTACTTC. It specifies CASSIDPGQGVPYEQYF. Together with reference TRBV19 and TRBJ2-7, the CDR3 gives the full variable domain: DGGITQSPKYLFRKEGQNVTLSCEQNLNHDAMYWYRQDPGQGLRLIYYSQIVNDFQKGDIAEGYSVSREKKESFPLTVTSAQKNPTAFYLCASSIDPGQGVPYEQYFGPGTRLTVT.

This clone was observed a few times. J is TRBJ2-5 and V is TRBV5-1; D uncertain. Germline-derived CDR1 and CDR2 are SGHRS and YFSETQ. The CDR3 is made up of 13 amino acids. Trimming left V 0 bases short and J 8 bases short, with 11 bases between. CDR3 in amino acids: CASSLGPGPTQYF. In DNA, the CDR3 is TGCGCCAGCAGCTTGGGCCCTGGACCCACCCAGTACTTC. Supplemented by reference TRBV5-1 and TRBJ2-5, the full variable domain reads KAGVTQTPRYLIKTRGQQVTLSCSPISGHRSVSWYQQTPGQGLQFLFEYFSETQRNKGNFPGRFSGRQFSNSRSEMNVSTLELGDSALYLCASSLGPGPTQYFGPGTRLLVL.

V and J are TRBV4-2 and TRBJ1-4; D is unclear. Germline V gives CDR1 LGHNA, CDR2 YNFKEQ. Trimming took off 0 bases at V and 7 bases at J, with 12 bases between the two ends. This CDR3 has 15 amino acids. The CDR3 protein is CASSQEVGVVEKLFF. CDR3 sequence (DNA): TGTGCCAGCAGCCAAGAAGTCGGGGTGGTTGAAAAACTGTTTTTT.

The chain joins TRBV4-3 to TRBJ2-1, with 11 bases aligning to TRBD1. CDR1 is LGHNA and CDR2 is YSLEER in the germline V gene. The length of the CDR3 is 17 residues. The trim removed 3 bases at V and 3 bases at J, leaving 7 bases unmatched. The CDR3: CASSQSTGTGGYNEQFF. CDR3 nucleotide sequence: TGCGCCAGCAGCCAGTCGACCGGGACAGGGGGCTACAATGAGCAGTTCTTC.

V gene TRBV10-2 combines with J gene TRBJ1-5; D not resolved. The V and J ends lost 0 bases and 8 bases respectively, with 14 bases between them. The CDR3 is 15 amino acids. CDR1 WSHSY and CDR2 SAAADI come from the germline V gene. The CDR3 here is CASSESSGQYKPQHF. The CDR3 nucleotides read TGCGCCAGCAGTGAGTCGAGTGGGCAGTACAAGCCCCAGCATTTT.

The CDR3 region is CASSGHRVSSNQPQHF. The CDR3 bases are TGTGCCAGCAGTGGGCACAGGGTATCTAGCAATCAGCCCCAGCATTTT. The V and J genes are TRBV6-1 and TRBJ1-5, with a possible D match to TRBD1 (6 bases). Trimming took off 4 bases at V and 0 bases at J, with 13 bases between the two ends. Per germline, CDR1 MNHNS and CDR2 SASEGT. This CDR3 has 16 amino acids.

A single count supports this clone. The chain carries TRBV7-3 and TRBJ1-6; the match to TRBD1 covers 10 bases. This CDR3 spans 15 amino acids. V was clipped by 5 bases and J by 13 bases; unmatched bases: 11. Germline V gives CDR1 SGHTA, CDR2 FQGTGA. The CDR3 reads CASSPDGTGASPLHF. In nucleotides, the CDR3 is TGTGCCAGCAGCCCGGACGGGACAGGGGCCTCCCCCCTCCACTTT.

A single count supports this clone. Here the CDR3 DNA reads TGTGCCAGCAGTTTACCACAGGGGGTGAACACTGAAGCTTTCTTT. It encodes CASSLPQGVNTEAFF. The J gene is TRBJ1-1, the V gene TRBV28, with 8 bases lining up with TRBD1. The CDR3 length is 15 residues. V was clipped by 2 bases and J by 0 bases; unmatched bases: 2. Germline CDR1 reads MDHEN; CDR2 reads SYDVKM.

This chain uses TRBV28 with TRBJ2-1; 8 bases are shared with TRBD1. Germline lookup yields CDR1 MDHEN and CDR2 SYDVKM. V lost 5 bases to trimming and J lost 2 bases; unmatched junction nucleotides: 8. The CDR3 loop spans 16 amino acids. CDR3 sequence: CASSPPGGEPYNEQFF. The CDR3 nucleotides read TGTGCCAGCAGTCCCCCAGGGGGCGAGCCCTACAATGAGCAGTTCTTC.

The DNA of the CDR3 is TGTGCCAGCAGCTTAGTTGCCAGGGGGGGTTCCACTGAAGCTTTCTTT. Encoded protein: CASSLVARGGSTEAFF. The rearrangement uses TRBV11-2 and TRBJ1-1; 7 bases agree with TRBD1. The V gene end was trimmed by 1 base and the J gene end by 4 bases; junction bases not matched to a gene: 9. CDR1 and CDR2 (germline): SGHAT, FQNNGV. The CDR3 has 16 residues.

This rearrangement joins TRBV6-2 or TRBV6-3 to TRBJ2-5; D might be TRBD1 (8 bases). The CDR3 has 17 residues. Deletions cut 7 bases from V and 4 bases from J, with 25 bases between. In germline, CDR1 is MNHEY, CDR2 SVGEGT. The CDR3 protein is CASIPDRGLNMRETQYF. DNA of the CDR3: TGTGCCAGCATCCCAGACAGGGGACTAAATATGAGAGAGACCCAGTACTTC.

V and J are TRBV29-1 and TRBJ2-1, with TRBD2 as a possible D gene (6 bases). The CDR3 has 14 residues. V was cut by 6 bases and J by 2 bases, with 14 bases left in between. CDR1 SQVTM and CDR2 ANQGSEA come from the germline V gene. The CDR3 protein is CSVRLDGAYNEQFF. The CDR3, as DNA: TGCAGCGTACGACTAGACGGGGCCTACAATGAGCAGTTCTTC.

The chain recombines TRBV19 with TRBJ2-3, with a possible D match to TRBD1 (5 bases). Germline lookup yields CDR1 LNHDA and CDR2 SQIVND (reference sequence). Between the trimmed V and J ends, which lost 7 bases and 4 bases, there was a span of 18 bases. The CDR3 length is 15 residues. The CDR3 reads CASTPRRGLSDTQYF. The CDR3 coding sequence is TGTGCCAGTACTCCCCGAAGGGGCCTTTCAGATACGCAGTATTTT.

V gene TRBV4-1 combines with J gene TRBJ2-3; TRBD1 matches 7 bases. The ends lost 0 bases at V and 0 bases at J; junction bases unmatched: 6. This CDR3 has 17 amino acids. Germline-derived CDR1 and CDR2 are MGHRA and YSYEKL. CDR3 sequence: CASSQERDSSSTDTQYF. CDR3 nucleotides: TGCGCCAGCAGCCAAGAAAGGGACAGTAGTAGCACAGATACGCAGTATTTT.

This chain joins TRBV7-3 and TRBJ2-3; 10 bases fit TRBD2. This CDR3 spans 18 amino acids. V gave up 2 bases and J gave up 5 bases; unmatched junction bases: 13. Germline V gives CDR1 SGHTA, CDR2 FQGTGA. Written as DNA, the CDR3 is TGTGCCAGCAGCTTATTACCCCTCAGAGCGGGGGGGGGAGATACGCAGTATTTT. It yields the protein CASSLLPLRAGGGDTQYF.

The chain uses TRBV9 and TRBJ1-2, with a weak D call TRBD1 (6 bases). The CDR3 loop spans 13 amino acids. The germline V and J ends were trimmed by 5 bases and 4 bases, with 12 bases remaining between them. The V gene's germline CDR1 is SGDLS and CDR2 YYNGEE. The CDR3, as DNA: TGTGCCAGCAGGGGGGCGGCCCTCTATGGCTACACCTTC. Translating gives CASRGAALYGYTF.

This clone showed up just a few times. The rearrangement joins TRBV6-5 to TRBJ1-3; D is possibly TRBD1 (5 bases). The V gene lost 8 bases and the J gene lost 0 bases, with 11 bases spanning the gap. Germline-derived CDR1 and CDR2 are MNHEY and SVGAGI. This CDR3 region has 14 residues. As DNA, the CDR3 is TGTGCCAGCCATTCGGGGGTCTCTGGAAACACCATATATTTT. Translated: CASHSGVSGNTIYF.

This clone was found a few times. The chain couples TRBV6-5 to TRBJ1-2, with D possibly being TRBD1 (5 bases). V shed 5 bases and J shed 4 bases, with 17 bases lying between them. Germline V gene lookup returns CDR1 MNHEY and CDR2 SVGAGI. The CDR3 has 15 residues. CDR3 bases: TGTGCCAGCAGTATACGCTTAGGGGACGGCTATGGCTACACCTTC. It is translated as CASSIRLGDGYGYTF.

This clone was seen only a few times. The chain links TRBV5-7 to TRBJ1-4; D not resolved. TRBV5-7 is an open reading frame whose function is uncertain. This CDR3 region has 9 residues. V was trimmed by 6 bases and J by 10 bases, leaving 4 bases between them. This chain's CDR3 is CASTLKLFF. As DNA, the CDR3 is TGTGCCAGCACACTAAAACTGTTTTTT.

The CDR3 sequence is CASSYNRVNYGYTF. The CDR3 region has the DNA TGTGCCAGCAGTTACAACAGGGTGAACTATGGCTACACCTTC. V is TRBV6-5 and J is TRBJ1-2; TRBD1 might be the D (6 bases). The CDR3 has 14 amino acids. V was shortened by 2 bases and J by 2 bases, with 9 bases between the two germline ends. Germline V gene lookup returns CDR1 MNHEY and CDR2 SVGAGI.

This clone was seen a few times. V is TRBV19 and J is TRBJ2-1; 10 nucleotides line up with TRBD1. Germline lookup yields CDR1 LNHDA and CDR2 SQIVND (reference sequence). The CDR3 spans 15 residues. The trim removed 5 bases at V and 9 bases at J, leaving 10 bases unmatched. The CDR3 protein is CASSAHPGQGIEQFF. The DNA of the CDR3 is TGTGCCAGTAGTGCCCACCCGGGACAGGGGATTGAGCAGTTCTTC.

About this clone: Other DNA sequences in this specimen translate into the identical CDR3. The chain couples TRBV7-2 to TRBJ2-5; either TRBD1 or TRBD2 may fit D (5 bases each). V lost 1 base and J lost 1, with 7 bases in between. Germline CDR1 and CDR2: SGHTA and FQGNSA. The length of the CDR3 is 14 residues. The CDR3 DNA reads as TGTGCCAGCAGCTTAGGTGGGGGCCAAGAGACCCAGTACTTC. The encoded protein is CASSLGGGQETQYF.

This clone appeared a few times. The CDR3 sequence: CASSLGPGQVPYEQYF. CDR3 nucleotides: TGTGCCAGCAGCTTAGGACCGGGACAGGTGCCCTACGAGCAGTACTTC. The V gene is TRBV11-2, the J gene TRBJ2-7; TRBD1 aligns across 8 bases. In germline, CDR1 is SGHAT, CDR2 FQNNGV. The CDR3 has 16 amino acids. V trimming: 1 base; J trimming: 2 bases; junction bases outside the gene matches: 7.

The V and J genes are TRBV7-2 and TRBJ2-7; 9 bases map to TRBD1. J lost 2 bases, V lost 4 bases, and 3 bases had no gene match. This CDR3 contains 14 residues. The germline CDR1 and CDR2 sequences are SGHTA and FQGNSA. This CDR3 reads CASSYTGGPYEQYF. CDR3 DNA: TGTGCCAGCAGCTACACAGGGGGCCCCTACGAGCAGTACTTC.